This TCR beta chain is drawn from a study of cytomegalovirus exposure and HLA in healthy donors. Findings and caveats of the study: For most TCR beta V segments, an earlier analysis put the productive rate at about 87% or about 30% of the time. Presence/absence analyses assumed roughly uniform sequencing depth across donors, which may not hold. Upon later analysis, TCR association rates were observed to vary by HLA locus, being highest for DRB1 and lowest for HLA-C.

The CDR3 has 14 residues. Per the germline V gene, CDR1 is MNHEY and CDR2 is SVGAGI. V was cut by 2 bases and J by 2 bases, with 9 bases left in between. Comment on this clone: Its antigen is unknown.

PCR primers comprised 60 Vbeta and 13 Jbeta primers. The assay was immunoSEQ multiplex PCR, and TCRdb's table has in-frame clones only and misses some. The table lists some 65,000 clones, around 73% of them singletons. Input material: PBMCs. The rearrangement uses TRBV6-5 and TRBJ2-5, with D possibly being TRBD1 (5 bases). This TCR was recovered from a girl between 10 and 17 years old in good health and CMV-seropositive. In DNA form, the CDR3 reads TGTGCCAGCAGTTACCAGACAGCACAAGAGACCCAGTACTTC. Translating gives CASSYQTAQETQYF.